This entry concerns a single TCR beta chain. The target of this receptor is not known. No much larger clone exists at a distance of one base, and base qualities are not known. The data derive from a study of control samples from healthy donors and cancer patients (dated by TCRdb to 2020 to 2021). From its cysteine to its phenylalanine, the CDR3 spans 16 amino acids. The entry retains the CDR3 DNA only, 48 bases that are in frame from base 1. V and J are truncated by 0 bases and 8 bases respectively, leaving an intervening sequence of 19 bases. CDR1 and CDR2 (MNHEY, SMNVEV) derive from the germline V gene (reference sequence). Preparation of the library involved the immunoSEQ multiplex PCR assay. Entries here come from immuneACCESS through TCRdb and include only in-frame sequences with V and J called. Some clones fail to appear in such tables; in the studies checked, an unresolved V gene covers under half of the shortfall, and the cause of the remainder is unknown. The sample table records 130,000 to 150,000 clones; 90% to 95% of these occur just once. The ten biggest clones cover 5.8% of the sample.

The sequence joins TRBV27 to TRBJ1-1; perhaps TRBD1 is the D gene, with 6 bases matching. The specimen sequenced was blood. The receptor comes from a young man in good health. The DNA sequence is TGTGCCAGCAGTTTATCACGGGGGCTCGGATCGTCAGAAGCTTTCTTT. The encoded protein is CASSLSRGLGSSEAFF.